This T cell receptor (beta chain) was observed in a study of blood T cell repertoires in COVID-19. Trimming cost V 3 bases and J 3 bases, with 14 bases left between them. CDR1 is LNHDA, CDR2 SQIVND, per germline (reference sequence). The CDR3 covers 15 residues. This table comes from immunoSEQ multiplex PCR, and its TCRdb copy is limited to in-frame clones, with some not included. Of 150,000 to 200,000 clones in the sample, 70% to 90% were seen once. V usage is TRBV19 and J usage is TRBJ1-1, with D tentatively TRBD1 (5 bases). The receptor's source is a person between 65 and 79 years old with COVID-19, enrolled during active disease. Sequencing was done on a sample of peripheral blood. The CDR3 sequence is CASSIFQTGYTEAFF. DNA of the CDR3: TGTGCCAGTAGTATTTTCCAAACAGGATACACTGAAGCTTTCTTT.